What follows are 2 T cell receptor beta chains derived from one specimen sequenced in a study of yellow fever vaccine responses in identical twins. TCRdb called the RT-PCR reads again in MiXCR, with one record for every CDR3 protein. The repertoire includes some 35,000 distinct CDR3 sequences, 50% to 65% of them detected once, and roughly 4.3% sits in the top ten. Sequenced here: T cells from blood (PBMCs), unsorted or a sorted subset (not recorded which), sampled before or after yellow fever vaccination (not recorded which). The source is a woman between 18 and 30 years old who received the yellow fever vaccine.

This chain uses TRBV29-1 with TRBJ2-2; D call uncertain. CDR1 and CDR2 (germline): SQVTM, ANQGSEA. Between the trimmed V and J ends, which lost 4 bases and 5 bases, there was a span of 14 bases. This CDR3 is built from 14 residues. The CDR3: CSVGAHQTTGELFF. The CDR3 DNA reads TGCAGCGTTGGGGCACATCAAACAACCGGGGAGCTGTTTTTT.

CDR3 coding DNA: TGTGCCAGCAGATTGCAGGGAGACTATAATTCACCCCTCCACTTT. As protein: CASRLQGDYNSPLHF. The chain has TRBV28 and TRBJ1-6, with D possibly TRBD1 on 5 matching bases. Germline loops: CDR1 MDHEN, CDR2 SYDVKM. The CDR3 has 15 residues. V dropped 6 bases and J dropped 3 bases, with 12 bases sitting between them.